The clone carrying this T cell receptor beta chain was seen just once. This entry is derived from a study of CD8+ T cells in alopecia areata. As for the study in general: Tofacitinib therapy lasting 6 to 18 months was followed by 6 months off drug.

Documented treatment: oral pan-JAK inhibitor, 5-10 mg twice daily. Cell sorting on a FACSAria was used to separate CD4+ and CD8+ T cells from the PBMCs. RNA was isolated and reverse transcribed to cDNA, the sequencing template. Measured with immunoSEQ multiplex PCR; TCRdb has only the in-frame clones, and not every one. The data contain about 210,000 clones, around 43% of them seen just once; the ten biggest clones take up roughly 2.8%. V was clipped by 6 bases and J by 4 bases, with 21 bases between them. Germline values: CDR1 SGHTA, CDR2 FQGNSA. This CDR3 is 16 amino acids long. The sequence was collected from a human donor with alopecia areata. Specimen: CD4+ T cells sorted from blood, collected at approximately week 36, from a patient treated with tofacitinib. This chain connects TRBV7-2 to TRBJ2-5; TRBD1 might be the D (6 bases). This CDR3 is CASSQYRGSSGETQYF. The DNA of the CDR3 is TGTGCCAGCAGTCAATATAGGGGGAGCTCCGGAGAGACCCAGTACTTC.